What follows describes a single T cell receptor (beta chain). Its specific antigen is unknown. The input lacks base qualities; no much larger clone sits a single base away. The data stem from a study of blood T cell repertoires in COVID-19 (dated by TCRdb to 2020 to 2021). General notes on the study: Samples covering the acute and convalescent phases of COVID-19 were provided by collaborators in the United States, Italy and Spain. Where available, HLA class I and class II types were taken from metadata supplied by the sample provider and were not determined by assay-based typing. Samples were obtained from the ongoing ImmuneRACE study (first 160 participants) and from over 1,000 subjects provided by 6 global collaborators. The repertoires were released in a freely available public database intended as a resource for research on the immune response to SARS-CoV-2. Sample metadata almost always included a de-identified subject ID, COVID-19 status, age in years and sex. Deeply sampled blood TCRbeta repertoires from subjects exposed to, actively infected with, or recovered from COVID-19 were included in the dataset. The prospective study material was composed of cDNA or gDNA derived from T cells, B-cell-depleted T cells, or PBMCs.

The full study reports these points: The amount of clinical and demographic metadata varied by source and participant and was provided uncurated.

At one collaborating source in Seattle, patients were enrolled during active infection and were followed longitudinally through the course of disease. Whole blood was collected in K2EDTA tubes by collaborating institutions according to the institutions' own protocols. For TCRbeta analysis, collaborators shipped samples as frozen whole blood, isolated PBMCs, or DNA extracted from either of those sample types. V loses 0 bases of germline sequence and J loses 5 bases, and the interval between the two ends is 7 bases. The germline V gene provides CDR1 SQVTM and CDR2 ANQGSEA. From its cysteine to its phenylalanine, the CDR3 spans 12 amino acids. Just CDR3 DNA is preserved here, 36 bases in frame from base 1. TCRbeta CDR3 regions were amplified from genomic DNA using the immunoSEQ Assay, a bias-controlled multiplex PCR. The authors processed their data as follows. The number of nucleated cells in each sample was estimated by amplification of reference gene primers within the assay. To quantify the absolute abundance of each unique TCRbeta CDR3 rearrangement, sequence reads were collapsed and filtered. For each sample, productive Simpson clonality was calculated as the square root of Simpson's diversity index across productive rearrangements. The immuneACCESS repertoire file appears here via TCRdb, limited to in-frame rearrangements. These files lack a portion of the clones; in checked studies, under half of the deficit traces to unresolved V genes, and the cause of the others is not known. V, J and clone size are those of that table, while D and trimming were read from the DNA. The sample includes around 310,000 clones, with around 91% observed a single time. Jointly, the top ten make up around 0.98% of the sample.

The clonotype comes from a woman in her thirties or forties with COVID-19, enrolled during active disease. Sequencing was carried out using peripheral blood. The V gene is TRBV29-1 and the J gene is TRBJ1-2; no D segment can be confidently identified. CDR3 sequence: CSVEDSRYGYTF. The sequence in DNA is TGCAGCGTTGAAGATTCCCGGTATGGCTACACCTTC.